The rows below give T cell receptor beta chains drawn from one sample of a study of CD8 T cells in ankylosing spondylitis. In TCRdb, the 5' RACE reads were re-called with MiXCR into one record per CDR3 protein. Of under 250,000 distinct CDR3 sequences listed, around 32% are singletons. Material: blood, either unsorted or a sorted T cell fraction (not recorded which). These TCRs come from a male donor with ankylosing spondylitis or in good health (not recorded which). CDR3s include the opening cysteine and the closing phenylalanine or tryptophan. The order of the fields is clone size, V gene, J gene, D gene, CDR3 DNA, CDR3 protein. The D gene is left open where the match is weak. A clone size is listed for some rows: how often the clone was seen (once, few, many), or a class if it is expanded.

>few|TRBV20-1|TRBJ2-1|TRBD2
TGCTCGATAAAGCGGGGGGTCGAGGAGCAGTTCTTC
CSIKRGVEEQFF
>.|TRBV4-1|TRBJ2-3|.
TGCGCCAGCAGCCAAGTAGGGCTAGGGCAGTATTTT
CASSQVGLGQYF
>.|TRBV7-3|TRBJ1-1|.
TGTGCCAGCGCGGGGCAGGTGAACACTGAAGCTTTCTTT
CASAGQVNTEAFF
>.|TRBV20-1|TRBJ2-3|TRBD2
TGCTGTGCTAGGCCTCTAGCGGGGGGGAGCACAGATACGCAGTATTTT
CCARPLAGGSTDTQYF
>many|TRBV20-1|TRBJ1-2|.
TGCAGTGCTAGCCCCATATTAAGGGCTAACTATGGCTACACCTTC
CSASPILRANYGYTF
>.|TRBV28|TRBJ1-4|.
TGTGCCAGCAGTTTATCCCGTAATGAAAAACTGTTTTTT
CASSLSRNEKLFF
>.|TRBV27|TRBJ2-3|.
TGTGCCAGCTCGGACACTTCCACAGATACGCAGTATTTT
CASSDTSTDTQYF
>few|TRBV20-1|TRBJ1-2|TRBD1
TGCAGTGCTCCCCCTCCTGGGACAGGGGGTTATGGCTACACCTTC
CSAPPPGTGGYGYTF
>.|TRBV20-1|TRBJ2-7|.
TGCAGTGCCGGACCATGGGGGGAGCGCTTAGAGCAGTACTTC
CSAGPWGERLEQYF
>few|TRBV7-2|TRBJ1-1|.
TGTGCCAGCAGCTTAGCGGTCCCAGGGTTCTCTGGCACTGAAGCTTTCTTT
CASSLAVPGFSGTEAFF
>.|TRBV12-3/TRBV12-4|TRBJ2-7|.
TGTGCCAGCAGTCCTGGACGGGTTAAAGAGCAGTACTTC
CASSPGRVKEQYF
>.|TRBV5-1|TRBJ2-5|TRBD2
TGCGCCAGCAGCGTGACTAGCGGGGGGCCGGAGACCCAGTACTTC
CASSVTSGGPETQYF
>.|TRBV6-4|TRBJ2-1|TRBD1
TGTGCCAGCAGTGACCGGCCAGGGGGCGGGAATGAGCAGTTCTTC
CASSDRPGGGNEQFF
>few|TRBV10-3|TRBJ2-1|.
TGTGCCATCAGTGAGAGCAGATACAATGAGCAGTTCTTC
CAISESRYNEQFF
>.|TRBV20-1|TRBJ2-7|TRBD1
TGCAGTGCAACGTTGACAGGGGTGACCTACGAGCAGTACTTC
CSATLTGVTYEQYF
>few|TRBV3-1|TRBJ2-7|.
TGTGCCAGCAGCCAAGGGGAGGACGAGCAGTACTTC
CASSQGEDEQYF
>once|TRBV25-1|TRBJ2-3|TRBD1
TGTGCCAGCACCAGGACAGGGGGTCGCACAGATACGCAGTATTTT
CASTRTGGRTDTQYF
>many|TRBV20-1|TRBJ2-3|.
TGCAGTGCTAGCCTGGCAGATACGCAGTATTTT
CSASLADTQYF
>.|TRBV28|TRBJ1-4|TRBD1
TGTGCCAGCAGTTTACCACAGGGGGCCGGGAAAAAACTGTTTTTT
CASSLPQGAGKKLFF
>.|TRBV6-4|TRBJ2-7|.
TGTGCCAGCCTTTGTGGCCCCGAGCAGTACTTC
CASLCGPEQYF
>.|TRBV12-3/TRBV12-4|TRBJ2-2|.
TGTGCCAGCAGCTCGGGCAGGGCCACCGGGGAGCTGTTTTTT
CASSSGRATGELFF
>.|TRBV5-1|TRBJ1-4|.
TGCGCCAGCAGCAATGGCGGCCCTAATGAAAAACTGTTTTTT
CASSNGGPNEKLFF
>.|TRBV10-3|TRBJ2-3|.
TGTGCCACCTCAAGGGAACCAGATACGCAGTATTTT
CATSREPDTQYF
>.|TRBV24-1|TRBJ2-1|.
TGTGCCACCAGTGAGGTGGGAACAGGGAAAGCGTCGGATGAGCAGTTCTTC
CATSEVGTGKASDEQFF
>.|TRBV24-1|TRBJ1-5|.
TGTGCCACCAAGGGGGGGGTTTGGAGCAATCAGCCCCAGCATTTT
CATKGGVWSNQPQHF
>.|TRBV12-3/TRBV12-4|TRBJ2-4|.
TGTGCCAGCAGTCCACGACCACAGAAAAACATTCAGTACTTC
CASSPRPQKNIQYF
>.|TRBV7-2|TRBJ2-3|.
TGTGCCAGCGGTCAGGGAGGCACAGATACGCAGTATTTT
CASGQGGTDTQYF
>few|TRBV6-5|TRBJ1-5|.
TGTGCCAGCAGTTACCAAGCAGGGGTCGGAAATCAGCCCCAGCATTTT
CASSYQAGVGNQPQHF